A single sample is the source of the 6 T cell receptor beta chains below, sequenced in a study of T cell changes during pregnancy in multiple sclerosis. Sequencing was performed with immunoSEQ multiplex PCR; in TCRdb, only in-frame clones are kept and a portion is missing. The data show about 83,000 clones, 90% to 95% seen once. The sequenced sample was PBMCs, obtained in the first trimester of pregnancy. These TCRs come from a female donor in good health, serving as a control in a pregnancy study. Some clones in this sample may be carry-over from other donors' samples.

This chain connects TRBV7-8 to TRBJ1-2; 10 nucleotides align to TRBD1. J was trimmed by 2 bases and V by 5 bases; bases with no gene match: 8. The germline V gene encodes CDR1 SGHVS and CDR2 FQNEAQ. The CDR3 has 16 residues. The CDR3 sequence: CASSPGTGEGNYGYTF. CDR3 nucleotides: TGTGCCAGCAGCCCGGGGACAGGGGAAGGGAACTATGGCTACACCTTC.

The chain uses TRBV7-9 and TRBJ1-4, with D unresolved. Germline V gene data show CDR1 as SEHNR and CDR2 as FQNEAQ (reference sequence). Deletions cut 4 bases from V and 6 bases from J, with 12 bases between. This CDR3 spans 14 amino acids. This CDR3 is CASSWRTGDEKLFF. The CDR3 DNA follows: TGTGCCAGCAGCTGGAGGACCGGGGATGAAAAACTGTTTTTT.

CDR3 amino acids: CASSQTSYSEETQYF. The DNA of the CDR3 is TGTGCCAGCAGCCAAACTAGTTATTCGGAAGAGACCCAGTACTTC. V is TRBV5-6 and J is TRBJ2-5; D is possibly TRBD2 (5 bases). This CDR3 has 15 residues. The V gene lost 4 bases and the J gene lost 3 bases, with 16 bases spanning the gap. From germline, CDR1 is SGHDT and CDR2 YYEEEE.

The count of this clone is one. This chain joins TRBV9 and TRBJ2-3; D is perhaps TRBD1 (5 bases). Trimming took 2 bases from V and 3 from J, leaving 13 bases between them. Germline values: CDR1 SGDLS, CDR2 YYNGEE. CDR3 length: 15 residues. In DNA, the CDR3 is TGTGCCAGCAGCGTCCGTCGACAGACAACAGATACGCAGTATTTT. Protein: CASSVRRQTTDTQYF.

This sequence joins TRBV7-9 and TRBJ2-4, with 10 bases that match TRBD2. The ends lost 5 bases at V and 0 bases at J; junction bases unmatched: 4. Per germline, CDR1 SEHNR and CDR2 FQNEAQ (reference sequence). The CDR3 loop spans 16 amino acids. The CDR3 coding sequence is TGTGCCAGCAGCCATGGACTAGCGGTAGCCAAAAACATTCAGTACTTC. Protein sequence: CASSHGLAVAKNIQYF.

The V call is TRBV28, the J call TRBJ2-7; the match to TRBD2 covers 11 bases. This CDR3 has 13 residues. Germline V CDR1 and CDR2: MDHEN, SYDVKM. Trimming took 8 bases from V and 3 from J; bases not matched to a gene: 3. The CDR3 loop is CASGLAGDYEQYF. In nucleotides, the CDR3 is TGTGCCAGCGGACTAGCGGGCGACTACGAGCAGTACTTC.